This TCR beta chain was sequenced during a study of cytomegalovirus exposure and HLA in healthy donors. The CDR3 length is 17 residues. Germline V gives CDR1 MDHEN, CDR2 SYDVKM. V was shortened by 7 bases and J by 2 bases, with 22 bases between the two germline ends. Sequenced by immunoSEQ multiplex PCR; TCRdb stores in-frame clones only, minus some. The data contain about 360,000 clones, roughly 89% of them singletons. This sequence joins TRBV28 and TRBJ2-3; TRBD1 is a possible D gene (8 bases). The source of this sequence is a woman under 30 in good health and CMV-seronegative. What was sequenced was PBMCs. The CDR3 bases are TGTGCCAGCATTGTTGGACTAGGACAGGGAACCACAGATACGCAGTATTTT. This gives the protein CASIVGLGQGTTDTQYF.